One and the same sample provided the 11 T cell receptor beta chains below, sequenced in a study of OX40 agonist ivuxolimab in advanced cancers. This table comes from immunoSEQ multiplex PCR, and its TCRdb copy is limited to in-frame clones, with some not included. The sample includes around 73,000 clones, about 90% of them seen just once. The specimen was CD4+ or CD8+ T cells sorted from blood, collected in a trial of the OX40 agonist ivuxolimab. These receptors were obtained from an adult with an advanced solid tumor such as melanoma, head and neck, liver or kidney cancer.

The CDR3 spells CASSRMTSGTLSYEQYF. As DNA, the CDR3 is TGTGCCAGCAGCCGAATGACTAGCGGGACTCTCTCCTACGAGCAGTACTTC. The chain links TRBV7-8 to TRBJ2-7; 11 bases agree with TRBD2. Germline-derived CDR1 and CDR2 are SGHVS and FQNEAQ. The ends lost 5 bases at V and 0 bases at J; junction bases unmatched: 9. This CDR3 spans 17 amino acids.

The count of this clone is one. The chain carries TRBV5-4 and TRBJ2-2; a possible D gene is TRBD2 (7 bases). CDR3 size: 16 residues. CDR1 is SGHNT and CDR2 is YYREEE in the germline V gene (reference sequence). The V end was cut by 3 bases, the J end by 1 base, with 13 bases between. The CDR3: CASSSWEGGNTGELFF. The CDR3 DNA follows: TGTGCCAGCAGCTCCTGGGAGGGGGGGAACACCGGGGAGCTGTTTTTT.

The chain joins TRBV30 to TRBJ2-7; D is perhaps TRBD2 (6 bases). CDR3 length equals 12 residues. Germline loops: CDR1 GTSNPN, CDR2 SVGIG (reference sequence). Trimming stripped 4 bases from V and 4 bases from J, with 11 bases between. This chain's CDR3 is CAWTYRGYEQYF. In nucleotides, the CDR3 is TGTGCCTGGACATATCGGGGGTACGAGCAGTACTTC. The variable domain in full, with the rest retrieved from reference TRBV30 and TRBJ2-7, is SQTIHQWPATLVQPVGSPLSLECTVEGTSNPNLYWYRQAAGRGLQLLFYSVGIGQISSEVPQNLSASRPQDRQFILSSKKLLLSDSGFYLCAWTYRGYEQYFGPGTRLTVT.

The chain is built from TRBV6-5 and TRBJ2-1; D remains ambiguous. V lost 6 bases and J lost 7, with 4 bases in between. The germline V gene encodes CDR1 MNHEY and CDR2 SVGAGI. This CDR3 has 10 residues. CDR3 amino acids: CASSRNEQFF. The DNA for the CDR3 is TGTGCCAGCAGCAGAAATGAGCAGTTCTTC.

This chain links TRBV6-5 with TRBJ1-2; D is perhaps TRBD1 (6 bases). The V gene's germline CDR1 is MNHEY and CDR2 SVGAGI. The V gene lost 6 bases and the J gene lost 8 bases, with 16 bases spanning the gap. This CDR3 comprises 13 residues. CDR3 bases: TGTGCCAGCAGCCCCGGCGGGGGCGAAGGCTACACCTTC. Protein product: CASSPGGGEGYTF.

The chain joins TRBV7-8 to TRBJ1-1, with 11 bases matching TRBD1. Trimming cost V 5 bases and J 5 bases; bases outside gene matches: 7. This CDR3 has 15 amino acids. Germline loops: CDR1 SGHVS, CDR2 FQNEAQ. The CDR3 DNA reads TGTGCCAGCAGCACCAGGACAGGGGGCGGAACTGAAGCTTTCTTT. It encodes CASSTRTGGGTEAFF.

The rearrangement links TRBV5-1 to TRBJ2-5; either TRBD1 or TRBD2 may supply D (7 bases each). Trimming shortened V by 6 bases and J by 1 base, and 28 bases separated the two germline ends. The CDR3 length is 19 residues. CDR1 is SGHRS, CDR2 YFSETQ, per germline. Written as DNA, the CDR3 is TGCGCCAGCAACAGGGGACCAGGAGCGGGGATTGTGGGCCAAGAGACCCAGTACTTC. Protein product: CASNRGPGAGIVGQETQYF. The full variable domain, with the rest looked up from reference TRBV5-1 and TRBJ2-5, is KAGVTQTPRYLIKTRGQQVTLSCSPISGHRSVSWYQQTPGQGLQFLFEYFSETQRNKGNFPGRFSGRQFSNSRSEMNVSTLELGDSALYLCASNRGPGAGIVGQETQYFGPGTRLLVL.

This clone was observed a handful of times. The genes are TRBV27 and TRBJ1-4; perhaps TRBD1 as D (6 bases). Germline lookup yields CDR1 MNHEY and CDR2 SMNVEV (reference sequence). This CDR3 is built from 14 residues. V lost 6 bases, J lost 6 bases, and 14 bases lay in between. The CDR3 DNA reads TGTGCCAGCAGCCGAGGGGGGCTCTATGAAAAACTGTTTTTT. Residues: CASSRGGLYEKLFF. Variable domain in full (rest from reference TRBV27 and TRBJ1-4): EAQVTQNPRYLITVTGKKLTVTCSQNMNHEYMSWYRQDPGLGLRQIYYSMNVEVTDKGDVPEGYKVSRKEKRNFPLILESPSPNQTSLYFCASSRGGLYEKLFFGSGTQLSVL.

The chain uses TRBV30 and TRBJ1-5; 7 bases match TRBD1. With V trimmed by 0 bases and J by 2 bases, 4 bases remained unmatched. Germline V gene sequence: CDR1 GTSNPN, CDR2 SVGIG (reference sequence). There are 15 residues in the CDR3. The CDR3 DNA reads TGTGCCTGGAGTGTAGAGGGGGCGGGCAATCAGCCCCAGCATTTT. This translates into CAWSVEGAGNQPQHF.

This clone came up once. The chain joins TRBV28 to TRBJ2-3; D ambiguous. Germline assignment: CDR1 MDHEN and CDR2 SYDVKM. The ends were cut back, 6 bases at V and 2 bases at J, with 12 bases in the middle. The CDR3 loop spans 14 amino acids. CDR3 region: CASRQVGPTDTQYF. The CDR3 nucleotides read TGTGCCAGCAGGCAGGTCGGGCCCACAGATACGCAGTATTTT.

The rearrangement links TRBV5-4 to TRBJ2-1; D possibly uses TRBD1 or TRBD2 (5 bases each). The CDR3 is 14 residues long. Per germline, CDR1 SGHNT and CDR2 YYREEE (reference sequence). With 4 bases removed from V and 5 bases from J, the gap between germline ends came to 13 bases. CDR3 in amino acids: CASSPEVGDNEQFF. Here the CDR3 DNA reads TGTGCCAGCAGCCCGGAGGTAGGGGACAATGAGCAGTTCTTC.